This entry describes one TCR beta chain. This CDR3 spans 16 amino acids. The germline V gene has CDR1 SNHLY and CDR2 FYNNEI. The V gene lost 6 bases and the J gene lost 2 bases, with 14 bases spanning the gap. PCR was performed a second time for roughly 7 to 12 cycles using a sample-barcoded 5' primer and a J-beta primer mix. TCRdb fed the 5' RACE reads into MiXCR, producing one record per CDR3 protein. Of about 1.6 million distinct CDR3 sequences listed, roughly 32% are singletons. This specimen belongs to a study of blood T cells in healthy people across ages. V gene TRBV2 combines with J gene TRBJ2-6, with D possibly being TRBD1 (6 bases). What was sequenced was blood. The sequence came from a woman aged 25 to 45 in good health. The CDR3 reads CASRMVQGTGANVLTF. Written as DNA, the CDR3 is TGTGCCAGCAGGATGGTTCAGGGGACTGGGGCCAACGTCCTGACTTTC.